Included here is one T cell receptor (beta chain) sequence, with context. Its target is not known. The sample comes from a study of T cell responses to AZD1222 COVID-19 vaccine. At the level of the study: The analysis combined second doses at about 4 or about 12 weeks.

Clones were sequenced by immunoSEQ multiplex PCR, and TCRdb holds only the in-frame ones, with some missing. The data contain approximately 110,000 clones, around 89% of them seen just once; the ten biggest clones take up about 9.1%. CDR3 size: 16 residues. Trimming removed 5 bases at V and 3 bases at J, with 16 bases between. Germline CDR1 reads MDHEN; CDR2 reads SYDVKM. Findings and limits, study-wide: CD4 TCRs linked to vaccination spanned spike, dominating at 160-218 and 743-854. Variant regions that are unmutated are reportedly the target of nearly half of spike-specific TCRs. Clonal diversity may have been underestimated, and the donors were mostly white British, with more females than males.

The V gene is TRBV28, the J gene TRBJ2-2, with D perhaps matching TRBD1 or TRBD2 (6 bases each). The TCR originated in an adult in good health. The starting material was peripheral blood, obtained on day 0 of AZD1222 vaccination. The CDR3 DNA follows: TGTGCCAGCAGTGCAGGAGGGACACCGTACACCGGGGAGCTGTTTTTT. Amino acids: CASSAGGTPYTGELFF.